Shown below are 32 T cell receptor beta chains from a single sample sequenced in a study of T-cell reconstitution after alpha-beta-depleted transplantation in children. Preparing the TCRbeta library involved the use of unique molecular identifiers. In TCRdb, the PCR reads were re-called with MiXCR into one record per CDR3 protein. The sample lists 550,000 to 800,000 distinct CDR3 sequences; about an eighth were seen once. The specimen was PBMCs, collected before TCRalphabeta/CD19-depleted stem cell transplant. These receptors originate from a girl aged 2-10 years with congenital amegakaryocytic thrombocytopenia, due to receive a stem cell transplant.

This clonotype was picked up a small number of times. CDR3 nucleotide sequence: TGCGCCAGCAGCCCGCGGGACCGGCCGACTATTCAGTACTTC. Amino acid sequence: CASSPRDRPTIQYF. The chain uses TRBV5-1 and TRBJ2-4; tentative D call: TRBD2 (6 bases). Trimming took off 4 bases at V and 10 bases at J, with 18 bases between the two ends. The CDR3 spans 14 residues. CDR1 and CDR2 (germline): SGHRS, YFSETQ.

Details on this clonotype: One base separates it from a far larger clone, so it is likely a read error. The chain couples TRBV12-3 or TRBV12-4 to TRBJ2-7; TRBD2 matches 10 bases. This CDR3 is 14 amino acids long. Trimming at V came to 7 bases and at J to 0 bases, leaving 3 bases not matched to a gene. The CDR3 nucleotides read TGTGCCAGCACCCCTAGCGGGAGCTCCTACGAGCAGTACTTC. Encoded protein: CASTPSGSSYEQYF.

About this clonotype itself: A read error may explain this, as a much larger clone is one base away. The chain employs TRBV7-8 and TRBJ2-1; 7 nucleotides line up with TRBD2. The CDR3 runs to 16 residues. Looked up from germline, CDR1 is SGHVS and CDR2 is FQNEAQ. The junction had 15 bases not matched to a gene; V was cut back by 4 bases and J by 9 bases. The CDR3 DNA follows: TGTGCCAGCAGCTCAGGGACTGGCGGGAGTTTAGGTGAGCAGTTCTTC. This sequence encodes CASSSGTGGSLGEQFF.

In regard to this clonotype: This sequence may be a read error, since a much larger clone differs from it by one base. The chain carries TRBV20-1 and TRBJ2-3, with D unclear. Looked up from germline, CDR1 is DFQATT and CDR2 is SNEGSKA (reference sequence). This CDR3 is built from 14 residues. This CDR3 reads CSSRVYLLTDTQYF. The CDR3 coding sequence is TGCAGTTCTAGAGTGTACTTGCTCACAGATACGCAGTATTTT.

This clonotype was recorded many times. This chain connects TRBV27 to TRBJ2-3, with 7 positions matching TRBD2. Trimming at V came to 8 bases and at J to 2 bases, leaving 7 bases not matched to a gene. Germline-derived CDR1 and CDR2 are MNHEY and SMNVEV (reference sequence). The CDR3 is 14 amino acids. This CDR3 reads CASGERDYTDTQYF. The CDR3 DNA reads TGTGCCAGCGGTGAACGGGACTACACAGATACGCAGTATTTT.

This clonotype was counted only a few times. CDR3: CSVMEDRGLNEQFF. The CDR3 bases are TGCAGCGTTATGGAGGACAGGGGGCTCAATGAGCAGTTCTTC. The rearrangement joins TRBV29-1 to TRBJ2-1, with 11 bases lining up with TRBD1. This CDR3 is 14 amino acids long. The V gene end was trimmed by 5 bases and the J gene end by 6 bases; junction bases not matched to a gene: 6. The V gene's germline CDR1 is SQVTM and CDR2 ANQGSEA.

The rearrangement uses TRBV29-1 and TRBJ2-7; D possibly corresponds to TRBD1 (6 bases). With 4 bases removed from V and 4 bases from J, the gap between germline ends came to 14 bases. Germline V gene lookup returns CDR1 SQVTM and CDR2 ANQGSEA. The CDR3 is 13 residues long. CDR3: CSVGGLQGYEQYF. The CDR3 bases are TGCAGCGTTGGGGGCCTACAGGGATACGAGCAGTACTTC.

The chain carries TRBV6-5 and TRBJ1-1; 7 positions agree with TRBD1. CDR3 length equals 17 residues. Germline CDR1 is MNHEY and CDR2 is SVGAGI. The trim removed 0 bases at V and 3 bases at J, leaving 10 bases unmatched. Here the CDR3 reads CASSYSLSGGVDTEAFF. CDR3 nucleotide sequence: TGTGCCAGCAGTTACTCATTGTCAGGGGGGGTGGACACTGAAGCTTTCTTT.

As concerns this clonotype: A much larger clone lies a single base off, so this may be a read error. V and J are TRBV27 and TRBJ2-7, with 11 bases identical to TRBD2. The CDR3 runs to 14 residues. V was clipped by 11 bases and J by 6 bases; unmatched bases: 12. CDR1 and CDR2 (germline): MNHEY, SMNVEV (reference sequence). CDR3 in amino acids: CAGGTSGSRSEQYF. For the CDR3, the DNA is TGTGCCGGCGGTACTAGCGGGAGTCGATCCGAGCAGTACTTC.

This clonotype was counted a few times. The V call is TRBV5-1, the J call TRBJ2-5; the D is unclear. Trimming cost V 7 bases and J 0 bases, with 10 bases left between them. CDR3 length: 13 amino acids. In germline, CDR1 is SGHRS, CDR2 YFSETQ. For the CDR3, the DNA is TGCGCCAGCTCCATGCCGTACCAAGAGACCCAGTACTTC. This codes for CASSMPYQETQYF.

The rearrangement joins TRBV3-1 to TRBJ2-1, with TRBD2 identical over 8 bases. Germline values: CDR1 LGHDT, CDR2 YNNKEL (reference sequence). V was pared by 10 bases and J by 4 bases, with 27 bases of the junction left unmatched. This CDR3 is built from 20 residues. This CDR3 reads CATAASGRAVGLLLYNEQFF. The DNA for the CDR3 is TGTGCCACCGCCGCCTCCGGGAGGGCGGTGGGACTACTACTTTACAATGAGCAGTTCTTC.

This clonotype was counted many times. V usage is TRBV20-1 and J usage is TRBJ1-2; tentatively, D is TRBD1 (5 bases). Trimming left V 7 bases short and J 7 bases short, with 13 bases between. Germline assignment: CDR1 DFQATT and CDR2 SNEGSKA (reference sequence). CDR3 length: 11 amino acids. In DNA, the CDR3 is TGCAGTGTACAGGTGGGGGGTGGCTACACCTTC. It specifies CSVQVGGGYTF.

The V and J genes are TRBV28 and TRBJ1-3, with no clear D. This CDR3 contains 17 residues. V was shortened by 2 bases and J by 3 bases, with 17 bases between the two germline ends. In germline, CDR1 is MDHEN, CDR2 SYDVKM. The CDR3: CASSLRGSFGIGNTIYF. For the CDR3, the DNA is TGTGCCAGCAGTTTACGTGGGAGCTTCGGTATTGGAAACACCATATATTTT.

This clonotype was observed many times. The CDR3, as DNA: TGCGCCAGCAGCAAGCTAGCGGGAGGTTACGAGCAGTACTTC. Translated: CASSKLAGGYEQYF. The V gene is TRBV5-1, the J gene TRBJ2-7; 11 bases are a match to TRBD2. J gave up 4 bases and V 4 bases, and 4 bases lay outside the gene matches. The CDR3 totals 14 residues. The germline gives CDR1 SGHRS, CDR2 YFSETQ.

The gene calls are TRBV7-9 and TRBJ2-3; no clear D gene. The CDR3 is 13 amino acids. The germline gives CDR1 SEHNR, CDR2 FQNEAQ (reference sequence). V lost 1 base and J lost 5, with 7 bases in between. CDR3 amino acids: CASSLEPVDTQYF. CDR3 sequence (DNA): TGTGCCAGCAGCTTAGAACCCGTAGATACGCAGTATTTT.

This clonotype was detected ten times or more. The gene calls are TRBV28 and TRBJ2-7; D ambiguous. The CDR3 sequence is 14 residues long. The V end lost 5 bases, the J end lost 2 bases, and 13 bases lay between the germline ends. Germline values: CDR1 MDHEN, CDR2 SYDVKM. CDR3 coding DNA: TGTGCCAGCAGTGACCCAAGGACGGCCTACGAGCAGTACTTC. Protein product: CASSDPRTAYEQYF.

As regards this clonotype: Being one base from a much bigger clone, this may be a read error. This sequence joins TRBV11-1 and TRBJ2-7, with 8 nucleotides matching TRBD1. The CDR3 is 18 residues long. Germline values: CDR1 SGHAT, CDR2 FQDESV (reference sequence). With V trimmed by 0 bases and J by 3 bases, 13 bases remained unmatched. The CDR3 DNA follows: TGTGCCAGCAGCTTAGCGGGACAGGACCCAGACGAGTTCTACGAGCAGTACTTC. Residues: CASSLAGQDPDEFYEQYF.

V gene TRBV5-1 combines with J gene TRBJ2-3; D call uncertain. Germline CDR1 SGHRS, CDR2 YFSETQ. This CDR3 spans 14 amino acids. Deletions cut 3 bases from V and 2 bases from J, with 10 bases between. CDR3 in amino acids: CASSSGQDTDTQYF. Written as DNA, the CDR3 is TGCGCCAGCAGCTCCGGGCAGGACACAGATACGCAGTATTTT.

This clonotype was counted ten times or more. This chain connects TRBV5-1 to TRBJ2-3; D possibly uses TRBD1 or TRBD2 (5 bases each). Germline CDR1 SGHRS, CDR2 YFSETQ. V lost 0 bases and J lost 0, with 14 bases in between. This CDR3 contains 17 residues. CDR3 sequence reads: CASSLVLGERSTDTQYF. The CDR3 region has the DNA TGCGCCAGCAGCTTGGTTTTGGGGGAAAGGAGCACAGATACGCAGTATTTT.

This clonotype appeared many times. CDR3 sequence (DNA): TGTGCCAGCTCAGGGACAGGGGTACGCTACAATGAGCAGTTCTTC. Translated: CASSGTGVRYNEQFF. The V gene is TRBV18, the J gene TRBJ2-1; TRBD1 agrees at 10 bases. The V gene's germline CDR1 is KGHSH and CDR2 LQKENI. V lost 5 bases, J lost 3 bases, and 4 bases stayed unmatched. The CDR3 is made up of 15 amino acids. Variable domain in full (rest from reference TRBV18 and TRBJ2-1): NAGVMQNPRHLVRRRGQEARLRCSPMKGHSHVYWYRQLPEEGLKFMVYLQKENIIDESGMPKERFSAEFPKEGPSILRIQQVVRGDSAAYFCASSGTGVRYNEQFFGPGTRLTVL.

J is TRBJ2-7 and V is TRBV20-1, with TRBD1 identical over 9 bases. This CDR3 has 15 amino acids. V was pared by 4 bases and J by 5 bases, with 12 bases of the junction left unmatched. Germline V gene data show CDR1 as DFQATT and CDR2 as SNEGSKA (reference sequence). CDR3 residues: CSAKNYRGLTDEQYF. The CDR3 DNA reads TGCAGTGCTAAAAATTACAGGGGGCTAACAGACGAGCAGTACTTC.

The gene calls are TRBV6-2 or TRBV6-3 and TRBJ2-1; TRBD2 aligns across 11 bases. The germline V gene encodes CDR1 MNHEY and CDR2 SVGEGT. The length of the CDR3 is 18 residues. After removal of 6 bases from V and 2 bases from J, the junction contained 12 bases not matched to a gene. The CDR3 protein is CASRTLAGARRAYNEQFF. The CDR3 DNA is TGTGCCAGCAGGACACTAGCGGGAGCCCGCCGGGCCTACAATGAGCAGTTCTTC.

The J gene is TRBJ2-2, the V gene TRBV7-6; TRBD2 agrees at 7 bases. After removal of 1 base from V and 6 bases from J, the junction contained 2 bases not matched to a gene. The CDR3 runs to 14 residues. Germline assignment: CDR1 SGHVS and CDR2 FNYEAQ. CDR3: CASSLGGSSGELFF. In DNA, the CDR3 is TGTGCCAGCAGCTTAGGCGGGAGCTCCGGGGAGCTGTTTTTT.

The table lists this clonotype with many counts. CDR3 in amino acids: CASSQSLAGAYEQYF. DNA of the CDR3: TGCGCCAGCAGCCAATCCCTAGCGGGGGCCTACGAGCAGTACTTC. J is TRBJ2-7 and V is TRBV4-1, with 10 nucleotides matching TRBD2. The germline CDR1 and CDR2 sequences are MGHRA and YSYEKL. The ends lost 2 bases at V and 2 bases at J; junction bases unmatched: 3. This CDR3 has 15 amino acids.

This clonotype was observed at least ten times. In DNA, the CDR3 is TGTGCCAGCAGTCCGCCGAGCGGGAGAGGGTACAATGAGCAGTTCTTC. Protein: CASSPPSGRGYNEQFF. The chain carries TRBV7-6 and TRBJ2-1, with 8 bases identical to TRBD2. From germline, CDR1 is SGHVS and CDR2 FNYEAQ. The CDR3 is 16 residues long. V shed 6 bases, J shed 4 bases, and the junction held 11 bases outside the gene matches.

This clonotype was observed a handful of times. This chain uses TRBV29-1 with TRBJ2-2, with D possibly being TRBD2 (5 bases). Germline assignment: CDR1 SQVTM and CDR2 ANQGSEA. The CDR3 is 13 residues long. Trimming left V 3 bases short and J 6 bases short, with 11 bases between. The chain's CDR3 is CSVEDTGSGELFF. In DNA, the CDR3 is TGCAGCGTTGAGGATACGGGGTCCGGGGAGCTGTTTTTT.

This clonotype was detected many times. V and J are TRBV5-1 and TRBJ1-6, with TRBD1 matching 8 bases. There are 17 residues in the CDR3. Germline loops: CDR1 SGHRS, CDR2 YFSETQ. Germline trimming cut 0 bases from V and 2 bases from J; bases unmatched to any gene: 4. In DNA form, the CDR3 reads TGCGCCAGCAGCTTGGACGGACAGGGCGCCTATAATTCACCCCTCCACTTT. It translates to CASSLDGQGAYNSPLHF. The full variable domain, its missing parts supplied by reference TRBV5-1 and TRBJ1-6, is KAGVTQTPRYLIKTRGQQVTLSCSPISGHRSVSWYQQTPGQGLQFLFEYFSETQRNKGNFPGRFSGRQFSNSRSEMNVSTLELGDSALYLCASSLDGQGAYNSPLHFGNGTRLTVT.

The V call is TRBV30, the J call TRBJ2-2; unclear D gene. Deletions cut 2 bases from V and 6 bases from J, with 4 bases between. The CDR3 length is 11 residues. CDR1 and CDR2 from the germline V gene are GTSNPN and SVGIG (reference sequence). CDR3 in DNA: TGTGCCTGGAGTTCGGCCGGGGAGCTGTTTTTT. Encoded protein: CAWSSAGELFF. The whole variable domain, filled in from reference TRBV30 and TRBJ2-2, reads SQTIHQWPATLVQPVGSPLSLECTVEGTSNPNLYWYRQAAGRGLQLLFYSVGIGQISSEVPQNLSASRPQDRQFILSSKKLLLSDSGFYLCAWSSAGELFFGEGSRLTVL.

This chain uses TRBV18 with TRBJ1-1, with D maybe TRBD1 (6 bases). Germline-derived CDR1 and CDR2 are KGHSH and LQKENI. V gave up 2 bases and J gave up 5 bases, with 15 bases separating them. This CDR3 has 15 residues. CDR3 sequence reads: CASSPGIRGGTEAFF. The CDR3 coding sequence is TGTGCCAGCTCACCAGGGATCAGGGGTGGGACTGAAGCTTTCTTT.

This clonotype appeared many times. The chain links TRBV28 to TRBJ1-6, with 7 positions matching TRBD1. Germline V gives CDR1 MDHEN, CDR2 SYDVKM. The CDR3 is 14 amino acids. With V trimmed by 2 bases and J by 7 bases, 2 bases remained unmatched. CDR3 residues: CASSLGQENSPLHF. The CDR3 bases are TGTGCCAGCAGTTTAGGACAGGAAAATTCACCCCTCCACTTT.

The CDR3 DNA sequence: TGCAGTGCTCGACAGGACAGGAGCGACCACGAGCAGTACTTC. It encodes CSARQDRSDHEQYF. This chain connects TRBV20-1 to TRBJ2-7, with 7 bases fitting TRBD1. There are 14 residues in the CDR3. Losses at the gene ends were 5 bases for V and 5 bases for J; bases not matched to a gene: 12. Germline loops: CDR1 DFQATT, CDR2 SNEGSKA (reference sequence).

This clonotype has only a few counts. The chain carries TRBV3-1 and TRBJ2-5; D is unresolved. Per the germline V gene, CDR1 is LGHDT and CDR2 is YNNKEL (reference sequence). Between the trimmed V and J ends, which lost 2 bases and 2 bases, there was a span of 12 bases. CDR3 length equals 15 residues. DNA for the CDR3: TGTGCCAGCAGCCAAACCCAGGTTTTACAAGAGACCCAGTACTTC. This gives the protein CASSQTQVLQETQYF.